Listed below are T cell receptor beta chains from one sample, sequenced in a study of CD8+ T cells in alopecia areata. The protocol was immunoSEQ multiplex PCR, while the TCRdb copy is restricted to in-frame clones and leaves out a portion. Among approximately 210,000 clones listed, under 70% were seen once. The source was CD4+ T cells sorted from blood, collected at approximately week 42, from a patient treated with tofacitinib. These receptors came from a human donor with alopecia areata. CDR3s include the opening cysteine and the closing phenylalanine or tryptophan. Fields, in order: clone size, J gene, D gene, V gene, CDR3 protein, CDR3 DNA. A D gene is named only where the DNA matches it firmly. Clone size appears in some rows only: once, few, many, or a class for an expanded clone.

>-|TRBJ1-2|TRBD1|TRBV19
CASTPGQVNYGYTF
TGTGCCAGTACCCCGGGACAGGTTAACTATGGCTACACCTTC
>few|TRBJ2-4|-|TRBV2
CASSPQGRGNIQYF
TGTGCCAGCAGTCCACAGGGCCGGGGGAACATTCAGTACTTC
>-|TRBJ2-3|-|TRBV29-1
CSVGPQMRDTQYF
TGCAGCGTGGGGCCACAGATGAGAGATACGCAGTATTTT
>-|TRBJ1-1|TRBD1|TRBV2
CASSFPGQGEAFF
TGTGCCAGCAGTTTTCCGGGACAGGGAGAGGCTTTCTTT
>-|TRBJ1-1|-|TRBV20-1
CSATLGRAFF
TGCAGTGCAACTCTCGGACGCGCTTTCTTT
>once|TRBJ2-2|-|TRBV30
CACSRGNTNTGELFF
TGTGCCTGCTCCAGGGGTAACACGAACACCGGGGAGCTGTTTTTT
>-|TRBJ1-1|-|TRBV20-1
CSGSSEAFF
TGCAGTGGGTCCAGCGAAGCTTTCTTT
>few|TRBJ2-3|TRBD1|TRBV19
CASSDRVLDTQYF
TGTGCCAGTTCGGACAGGGTCTTGGATACGCAGTATTTT
>-|TRBJ2-5|TRBD2|TRBV9
CASSFGGETQYF
TGTGCCAGCAGCTTCGGGGGGGAGACCCAGTACTTC
>-|TRBJ2-5|TRBD1|TRBV11-2
CASSADRVGETQYF
TGTGCCAGCAGCGCGGACAGGGTGGGAGAGACCCAGTACTTC
>few|TRBJ2-2|-|TRBV29-1
CSGGETRYTGELFF
TGCAGCGGGGGAGAGACTCGTTACACCGGGGAGCTGTTTTTT
>-|TRBJ1-2|-|TRBV30
CAWSPGSDGYTF
TGTGCCTGGAGTCCGGGGAGTGATGGCTACACCTTC
>-|TRBJ1-6|-|TRBV7-2
CASSLVKGANSPLHF
TGTGCCAGCAGCTTAGTCAAAGGGGCCAATTCACCCCTCCACTTT
>-|TRBJ2-7|-|TRBV30
CAWNEGPREYEQYF
TGTGCCTGGAACGAGGGCCCGAGGGAATACGAGCAGTACTTC